These 17 T cell receptor beta chains were all obtained from the same sample, sequenced in a study of beta chain features in type 1 diabetes. The isolated RNA, all of it, was reverse transcribed, so expressed TCRB transcripts were what got sequenced. Method: immunoSEQ multiplex PCR; TCRdb's copy keeps in-frame clones and lacks some. This sample has about 240,000 clones; 27% occur once, and the top ten carry approximately 4%. The sample taken for sequencing was central memory CD4+ T cells from blood. Receptors originate from a man aged 25 to 45 in good health.

CDR3 in DNA: TGTGCCAGCAGGTCGGGGGGTACGCAGTATTTT. This gives the protein CASRSGGTQYF. The chain recombines TRBV7-2 with TRBJ2-3, with 7 bases aligning to TRBD2. The CDR3 spans 11 residues. Germline CDR1 and CDR2: SGHTA and FQGNSA. V trimming: 6 bases; J trimming: 8 bases; junction bases outside the gene matches: 2.

The CDR3 region is CSDIRENTEAFF. CDR3 in DNA: TGCAGCGATATCAGGGAGAACACTGAAGCTTTCTTT. This sequence joins TRBV29-1 and TRBJ1-1, with D perhaps matching TRBD1 (5 bases). V lost 7 bases, J lost 1 base, and 10 bases lay in between. The CDR3 is 12 amino acids. CDR1 and CDR2 from the germline V gene are SQVTM and ANQGSEA.

The rearrangement links TRBV28 to TRBJ2-7; 10 nucleotides match TRBD1. CDR3 length: 16 amino acids. Trimming cost V 8 bases and J 6 bases; bases outside gene matches: 16. The V gene's germline CDR1 is MDHEN and CDR2 SYDVKM. The CDR3 loop is CASGLRMGTGVREQYF. In DNA, the CDR3 is TGTGCCAGCGGCCTCCGGATGGGGACAGGGGTACGCGAGCAGTACTTC.

This chain joins TRBV30 and TRBJ1-3; D is uncertain. Germline CDR1 reads GTSNPN; CDR2 reads SVGIG (reference sequence). The CDR3 contains 12 residues. V lost 4 bases and J lost 4, with 8 bases in between. CDR3 region: CAWTGWGNTIYF. CDR3 DNA sequence: TGTGCCTGGACCGGCTGGGGAAACACCATATATTTT.

In this sample, this clone turned up a few times. The V and J genes are TRBV30 and TRBJ1-3; D ambiguous. Germline V gene sequence: CDR1 GTSNPN, CDR2 SVGIG (reference sequence). Trimming took 3 bases from V and 4 from J, leaving 10 bases between them. The CDR3 spans 13 residues. CDR3 region: CAWSADAGNTIYF. The CDR3 DNA follows: TGTGCCTGGAGCGCGGACGCGGGAAACACCATATATTTT. Looking up the rest from reference TRBV30 and TRBJ1-3 gives the full variable domain: SQTIHQWPATLVQPVGSPLSLECTVEGTSNPNLYWYRQAAGRGLQLLFYSVGIGQISSEVPQNLSASRPQDRQFILSSKKLLLSDSGFYLCAWSADAGNTIYFGEGSWLTVV.

The chain recombines TRBV29-1 with TRBJ1-2, with TRBD1 identical over 7 bases. Losses at the gene ends were 7 bases for V and 5 bases for J; bases not matched to a gene: 7. The CDR3 sequence is 12 residues long. Germline lookup yields CDR1 SQVTM and CDR2 ANQGSEA. CDR3 in amino acids: CSASGTEYGYTF. CDR3 in DNA: TGCAGCGCATCAGGGACAGAATATGGCTACACCTTC.

This rearrangement joins TRBV30 to TRBJ2-7; perhaps TRBD2 as D (6 bases). The germline V gene encodes CDR1 GTSNPN and CDR2 SVGIG (reference sequence). The ends were cut back, 3 bases at V and 2 bases at J, with 14 bases in the middle. The CDR3 loop spans 14 amino acids. The CDR3 nucleotides are TGTGCCTGGAGCGCCGGCGGGGCAACCTACGAGCAGTACTTC. Protein: CAWSAGGATYEQYF.

This clone was detected many times. The rearrangement uses TRBV7-2 and TRBJ2-3; 10 nucleotides align to TRBD1. Germline V gene sequence: CDR1 SGHTA, CDR2 FQGNSA. This CDR3 has 16 residues. The J segment lost 5 bases and the V segment lost 4 bases, leaving 9 bases of the junction unmatched. CDR3 nucleotides: TGTGCCAGCAGCTACCTCGGGACAGGGGTCGGAGATACGCAGTATTTT. The encoded protein is CASSYLGTGVGDTQYF.

The rearrangement uses TRBV6-6 and TRBJ2-7, with D unresolved. The germline CDR1 and CDR2 sequences are MNHNY and SVGAGI (reference sequence). Trimming left V 2 bases short and J 6 bases short, with 5 bases between. The CDR3 sequence is 11 residues long. The CDR3 DNA is TGTGCCAGCAGTTACCGGAGCGAGCAGTACTTC. Residues: CASSYRSEQYF.

This clone was detected only a few times. The chain links TRBV28 to TRBJ2-5; D uncertain. V lost 8 bases and J 5 bases, leaving 6 bases between the germline ends. The CDR3 sequence is 10 residues long. The germline V gene has CDR1 MDHEN and CDR2 SYDVKM. The CDR3 region is CASGWETQYF. The CDR3 DNA sequence: TGTGCCAGCGGGTGGGAGACCCAGTACTTC.

The V and J genes are TRBV27 and TRBJ2-4; 9 positions agree with TRBD1. CDR1 MNHEY and CDR2 SMNVEV come from the germline V gene (reference sequence). The CDR3 consists of 15 residues. J gave up 3 bases and V 5 bases, and 5 bases lay outside the gene matches. CDR3 in DNA: TGTGCCAGCAGTAACAGGGGGCTCGGCAAAAACATTCAGTACTTC. Its translation is CASSNRGLGKNIQYF.

The V and J genes are TRBV2 and TRBJ1-6; weak D call: TRBD1 (6 bases). The CDR3 extends over 15 amino acids. The germline gives CDR1 SNHLY, CDR2 FYNNEI. Trimming removed 7 bases from V and 4 bases from J, with 14 bases in between. The CDR3 region has the DNA TGTGCCAGCACTCCGGACAGAGGATATAATTCACCCCTCCACTTT. This encodes CASTPDRGYNSPLHF. Full variable domain (rest looked up from reference TRBV2 and TRBJ1-6): EPEVTQTPSHQVTQMGQEVILRCVPISNHLYFYWYRQILGQKVEFLVSFYNNEISEKSEIFDDQFSVERPDGSNFTLKIRSTKLEDSAMYFCASTPDRGYNSPLHFGNGTRLTVT.

This clone was detected only a few times. Relative to the germline gene, one junction end is altered; a read error may explain this. This sample also contains other DNA sequences that code for the same CDR3. The rearrangement uses TRBV4-1 and TRBJ2-7, with a weak D call TRBD1 (5 bases). The germline gives CDR1 MGHRA, CDR2 YSYEKL. The CDR3 runs to 14 residues. The CDR3 reads CASSQGQGSYEQYF. CDR3 sequence (DNA): TGTGCCAGCAGCCAGGGCCAGGGCTCCTACGAGCAGTACTTC.

As regards this clone: This clone may be a read error of a much larger clone one base away. This chain links TRBV7-2 with TRBJ2-7, with 8 bases lining up with TRBD1. This CDR3 has 16 residues. V was pared by 1 base and J by 2 bases, with 7 bases of the junction left unmatched. Germline CDR1 reads SGHTA; CDR2 reads FQGNSA. The CDR3 here is CASSLGDRGAAYEQYF. Here the CDR3 DNA reads TGTGCCAGCAGCTTAGGTGACAGGGGCGCGGCCTACGAGCAGTACTTC.

The chain has TRBV7-2 and TRBJ1-2, with TRBD1 matching 9 bases. The CDR3 runs 13 residues. From germline, CDR1 is SGHTA and CDR2 FQGNSA. V shed 3 bases and J 5 bases; nucleotides not matched to a gene: 1. The CDR3 sequence is CASSFGTGYGYTF. The CDR3 bases are TGTGCCAGCAGCTTTGGGACAGGGTATGGCTACACCTTC.

This clone was seen many times. The junction and the germline gene differ at one end; a read error may be behind it. The chain carries TRBV6-6 and TRBJ2-1, with D possibly called TRBD1 or TRBD2 (6 bases each). The CDR3 sequence is 13 residues long. Germline V gives CDR1 MNHNY, CDR2 SVGAGI (reference sequence). The CDR3 sequence: CSRGLQDNNEQFF. The CDR3 coding sequence is TGTTCCAGGGGACTTCAGGACAACAATGAGCAGTTCTTC.

This clone has just a few counts. The chain joins TRBV5-1 to TRBJ2-2; D is ambiguous. Deletions cut 0 bases from V and 1 base from J, with 4 bases between. The CDR3 runs to 14 residues. Per the germline V gene, CDR1 is SGHRS and CDR2 is YFSETQ. In DNA, the CDR3 is TGCGCCAGCAGCTTGGGGGAGAACACCGGGGAGCTGTTTTTT. It yields the protein CASSLGENTGELFF.